The source of this T cell receptor beta chain is a study of T-cell memory formation after mild COVID-19. Whole-study results and caveats: Contracting clones, day 15 to 85, had balanced CD4/CD8, and later expanders favored CD4+. SARS-CoV-2 specificity was not confirmed for second-wave clones peaking on day 37.

It was 5'RACE with constant-segment primers that produced the TCR alpha and TCR beta cDNA libraries, which carried sample barcodes and UMIs. TCRdb reprocessed the 5' RACE reads with MiXCR, giving one entry per CDR3 protein. This table holds 270,000 or so distinct CDR3 sequences, 16% found once. This clonotype was detected a few times. The antigen is not known. The germline V gene encodes CDR1 SGHRS and CDR2 YFSETQ. V lost 0 bases, J lost 3 bases, and 6 bases lay in between. The CDR3 runs to 13 residues. The rearrangement uses TRBV5-1 and TRBJ1-2, with no clear D. The sequence came from a man in his late teens or twenties who had mild COVID-19 (a few samples of this study predate the infection). Cell type and time point are not known. Sample: PBMCs or a T cell subset sorted from them (not recorded which). The CDR3 DNA reads TGCGCCAGCAGCTTGGCGGATGACTATGGCTACACCTTC. This codes for CASSLADDYGYTF.